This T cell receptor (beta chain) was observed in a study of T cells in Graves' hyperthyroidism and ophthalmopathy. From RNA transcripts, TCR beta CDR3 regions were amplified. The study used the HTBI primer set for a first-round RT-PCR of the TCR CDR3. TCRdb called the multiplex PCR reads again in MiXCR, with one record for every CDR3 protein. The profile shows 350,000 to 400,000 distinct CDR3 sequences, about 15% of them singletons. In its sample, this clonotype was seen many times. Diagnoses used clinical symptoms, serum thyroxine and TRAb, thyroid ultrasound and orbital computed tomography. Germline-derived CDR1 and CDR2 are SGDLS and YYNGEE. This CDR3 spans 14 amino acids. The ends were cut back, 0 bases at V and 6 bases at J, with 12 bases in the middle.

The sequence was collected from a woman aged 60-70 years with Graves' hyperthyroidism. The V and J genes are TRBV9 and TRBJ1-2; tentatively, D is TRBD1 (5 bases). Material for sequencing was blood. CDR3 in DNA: TGTGCCAGCAGCGTAGGGATGAGGGGAGATGGCTACACCTTC. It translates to CASSVGMRGDGYTF.